The 26 T cell receptor beta chains listed next were all sequenced from one sample in a study of breast tumors, draining lymph nodes, adjacent tissues. TCRdb processed the multiplex PCR reads anew with MiXCR; each CDR3 protein has one entry. The sample records more than 15,000 distinct CDR3 sequences, roughly 63% being singletons. Sequenced material: tumor-adjacent breast tissue. The receptors were sampled from a female donor with breast cancer. Some clones in this sample may be carry-over from other donors' samples.

This clonotype qualifies as medium-sized. The chain combines TRBV7-9 with TRBJ2-3; 12 bases fit TRBD2. The germline gives CDR1 SEHNR, CDR2 FQNEAQ (reference sequence). V gave up 8 bases and J gave up 6 bases; unmatched junction bases: 3. This CDR3 is 13 amino acids long. CDR3 coding DNA: TGTGCCAGCGGACTAGCGGGGTCGGATACGCAGTATTTT. Translation gives CASGLAGSDTQYF.

The CDR3 spells CASSLGPTGELFF. The CDR3 DNA reads as TGTGCCAGCAGCTTAGGTCCCACCGGGGAGCTGTTTTTT. This rearrangement joins TRBV7-9 to TRBJ2-2; D remains unclear. The CDR3 totals 13 residues. The ends were cut back, 1 base at V and 4 bases at J, with 4 bases in the middle. Germline CDR1 SEHNR, CDR2 FQNEAQ (reference sequence).

The chain carries TRBV20-1 and TRBJ2-7; D gene unclear. The germline V gene has CDR1 DFQATT and CDR2 SNEGSKA (reference sequence). V was trimmed by 3 bases and J by 0 bases, leaving 12 bases between them. The length of the CDR3 is 14 residues. The CDR3 protein is CSASAVLSSYEQYF. CDR3 DNA: TGCAGTGCTAGCGCCGTGCTAAGCTCCTACGAGCAGTACTTC.

This clonotype is medium-sized in the sample. This sequence joins TRBV6-5 and TRBJ1-6; 7 bases are shared with TRBD1. The germline CDR1 and CDR2 sequences are MNHEY and SVGAGI. Germline trimming cut 6 bases from V and 8 bases from J; bases unmatched to any gene: 4. This CDR3 spans 13 amino acids. The chain's CDR3 is CASRSGTDSPLHF. In nucleotides, the CDR3 is TGTGCCAGCAGGTCCGGGACAGATTCACCCCTCCACTTT.

This clonotype is deemed medium-sized. This chain links TRBV10-3 with TRBJ2-7; no definite D call. The CDR3 runs 13 residues. Looked up from germline, CDR1 is ENHRY and CDR2 is SYGVKD. The ends were cut back, 5 bases at V and 1 base at J, with 9 bases in the middle. The CDR3: CAISRTESYEQYV. DNA for the CDR3: TGTGCCATCAGTCGGACGGAGTCCTACGAGCAGTACGTC.

This clonotype was seen repeatedly, ten times or more. A much larger clone lies a single base off, so this may be a read error. The gene calls are TRBV6-1 and TRBJ2-2; weak D call: TRBD2 (6 bases). CDR3 length: 12 amino acids. The germline gives CDR1 MNHNS, CDR2 SASEGT. As DNA, the CDR3 is TGTGCCAGCAGTCAAGCGGGCGGGGAGCTGTTTTTT. Its translation: CASSQAGGELFF.

As concerns this clonotype: The conserved closing phenylalanine or tryptophan is absent in this CDR3, likely reflecting a read error. The rearrangement links TRBV5-6 to TRBJ2-2; D possibly matches TRBD1 or TRBD2 (5 bases each). V was shortened by 5 bases and J by 7 bases, with 18 bases between the two germline ends. The CDR3 covers 15 residues. CDR1 and CDR2 (germline): SGHDT, YYEEEE. CDR3: CASRLWDGDGGELFL. In DNA, the CDR3 is TGTGCCAGCAGATTGTGGGACGGGGACGGCGGGGAGCTGTTTCTT.

V usage is TRBV20-1 and J usage is TRBJ2-5; 9 bases are a match to TRBD2. Germline V lookup: CDR1 DFQATT, CDR2 SNEGSKA (reference sequence). The CDR3 length is 10 residues. The junction had 0 bases not matched to a gene; V was cut back by 8 bases and J by 5 bases. CDR3 amino acids: CSLAGETQYF. The CDR3 bases are TGCAGTCTAGCGGGGGAGACCCAGTACTTC.

This rearrangement joins TRBV2 to TRBJ2-1, with TRBD2 matching 13 bases. The CDR3 length is 14 residues. Germline CDR1 reads SNHLY; CDR2 reads FYNNEI. Trimming at V came to 6 bases and at J to 9 bases, leaving 5 bases not matched to a gene. The CDR3 DNA sequence: TGTGCCAGCAGCTCCGGGACTAGCGGGACTGAGCAGTTCTTC. It codes for CASSSGTSGTEQFF.

This clonotype has ten or more counts. The gene calls are TRBV6-5 and TRBJ1-6; TRBD1 might be the D (6 bases). Per germline, CDR1 MNHEY and CDR2 SVGAGI. CDR3 length: 15 amino acids. V gave up 2 bases and J gave up 8 bases, with 13 bases separating them. This CDR3 reads CASSYTTGIDSPLHF. CDR3 nucleotides: TGTGCCAGCAGTTACACGACAGGTATAGATTCACCCCTCCACTTT.

V is TRBV5-1 and J is TRBJ1-3; 11 bases agree with TRBD1. The CDR3 length is 14 residues. Germline V gene data show CDR1 as SGHRS and CDR2 as YFSETQ. V gave up 4 bases and J gave up 7 bases; unmatched junction bases: 4. The CDR3 DNA reads as TGCGCCAGCAGCCCTGGGACAGGGGGTAACACCATATATTTT. The encoded protein is CASSPGTGGNTIYF.

The V call is TRBV20-1, the J call TRBJ2-7, with 7 bases that match TRBD2. Germline loops: CDR1 DFQATT, CDR2 SNEGSKA (reference sequence). The CDR3 length is 14 residues. V trimming: 3 bases; J trimming: 2 bases; junction bases outside the gene matches: 7. The CDR3 spells CSASGGSSTYEQYF. CDR3 nucleotides: TGCAGTGCTAGTGGCGGGAGTTCGACCTACGAGCAGTACTTC.

The V call is TRBV7-2, the J call TRBJ2-7; 10 nucleotides line up with TRBD2. The CDR3 is made up of 15 amino acids. V lost 6 bases and J lost 0; bases outside the gene matches: 5. CDR1 SGHTA and CDR2 FQGNSA come from the germline V gene. CDR3 protein: CASSSRTSGSYEQYF. The CDR3 bases are TGTGCCAGCAGTTCTCGGACTAGCGGCTCCTACGAGCAGTACTTC.

The V and J genes are TRBV2 and TRBJ2-1, with 7 bases identical to TRBD2. Germline CDR1 is SNHLY and CDR2 is FYNNEI. The CDR3 loop spans 11 amino acids. V shed 11 bases, J shed 9 bases, and the junction held 7 bases outside the gene matches. The CDR3 bases are TGTGCCGGCGGGAGTTTTGCTGAGCAGTTCTTC. Translated: CAGGSFAEQFF.

The rearrangement joins TRBV10-3 to TRBJ1-2; 10 nucleotides align to TRBD1. The CDR3 has 15 amino acids. Germline-derived CDR1 and CDR2 are ENHRY and SYGVKD. V was clipped by 10 bases and J by 1 base; unmatched bases: 9. The DNA for the CDR3 is TGTGCCACCACGGGACAGGGGAATGGTAACTATGGCTACACCTTC. Its protein is CATTGQGNGNYGYTF.

The CDR3 reads CASSLTGKGDYGYTF. As DNA, the CDR3 is TGTGCCAGCAGCTTGACAGGGAAGGGTGACTATGGCTACACCTTC. The chain joins TRBV5-6 to TRBJ1-2; D perhaps matches TRBD1 (6 bases). CDR1 is SGHDT, CDR2 YYEEEE, per germline. Trimming cost V 1 base and J 3 bases, with 13 bases left between them. CDR3 size: 15 residues.

This clonotype appeared many times. The V gene is TRBV6-1, the J gene TRBJ1-5, with 7 nucleotides matching TRBD1. The CDR3 runs 13 residues. Trimming removed 9 bases from V and 3 bases from J; junction bases left unmatched: 5. The germline V gene has CDR1 MNHNS and CDR2 SASEGT. This chain's CDR3 is CASTGDPNQPQHF. The CDR3 bases are TGTGCCAGTACAGGGGACCCCAATCAGCCCCAGCATTTT.

This clonotype was observed many times. This may arise from a read error, as a much more abundant clone is one base away. The gene calls are TRBV14 and TRBJ2-5, with D perhaps given as TRBD1 or TRBD2 (5 bases each). The CDR3 covers 19 residues. V was pared by 0 bases and J by 1 base, with 21 bases between. Germline V gene data show CDR1 as SGHDN and CDR2 as FVKESK. This CDR3 reads CASSQEYRTSVGAQETQYF. Here the CDR3 DNA reads TGTGCCAGCAGCCAAGAATACAGGACATCTGTCGGGGCCCAAGAGACCCAGTACTTC.

This chain connects TRBV14 to TRBJ2-1; D remains unclear. The germline CDR1 and CDR2 sequences are SGHDN and FVKESK. V was clipped by 1 base and J by 4 bases, with 5 bases between them. The CDR3 extends over 13 amino acids. Written as DNA, the CDR3 is TGTGCCAGCAGCCAAGCTAGGTACAATGAGCAGTTCTTC. This codes for CASSQARYNEQFF.

Relative to its sample, this clonotype is medium-sized. V and J are TRBV18 and TRBJ2-7; D is uncertain. The V and J ends lost 2 bases and 7 bases respectively, with 18 bases between them. The CDR3 spans 15 residues. Germline V gene sequence: CDR1 KGHSH, CDR2 LQKENI. CDR3 sequence: CASSPRADGWDEQYF. CDR3 nucleotides: TGTGCCAGCTCACCAAGGGCAGACGGATGGGATGAGCAGTACTTC.

The rearrangement joins TRBV2 to TRBJ2-6, with 9 bases fitting TRBD1. The CDR3 has 16 amino acids. V trimming: 8 bases; J trimming: 0 bases; junction bases outside the gene matches: 5. Germline assignment: CDR1 SNHLY and CDR2 FYNNEI. The CDR3 DNA follows: TGTGCCAGCCTGACAGGGGGAACCTCTGGGGCCAACGTCCTGACTTTC. Translation: CASLTGGTSGANVLTF.

This chain uses TRBV7-3 with TRBJ2-3, with TRBD2 matching over 14 bases. From germline, CDR1 is SGHTA and CDR2 FQGTGA. V lost 1 base and J lost 4; bases outside the gene matches: 10. This CDR3 spans 19 amino acids. The CDR3 spells CASSLNGLTSGGAPDTQYF. DNA for the CDR3: TGTGCCAGCAGCTTAAATGGGTTGACTAGCGGGGGGGCTCCAGATACGCAGTATTTT.

J is TRBJ2-7 and V is TRBV11-2; 7 positions agree with TRBD1. This CDR3 comprises 12 residues. Losses at the gene ends were 5 bases for V and 6 bases for J; bases not matched to a gene: 4. Germline values: CDR1 SGHAT, CDR2 FQNNGV. The CDR3 protein is CASSKTGVEQYF. In nucleotides, the CDR3 is TGTGCCAGCAGCAAAACAGGGGTCGAGCAGTACTTC.

In its sample, this clonotype was seen a few times. The chain links TRBV20-1 to TRBJ2-7; maybe TRBD2 (7 bases). Between the trimmed V and J ends, which lost 3 bases and 2 bases, there was a span of 17 bases. The CDR3 spans 15 residues. CDR1 and CDR2 (germline): DFQATT, SNEGSKA (reference sequence). The CDR3 loop reads CSASEGGEAAYEQYF. The CDR3 region has the DNA TGCAGTGCTAGTGAAGGGGGGGAAGCCGCCTACGAGCAGTACTTC.

The CDR3 DNA reads as TGTGCCAGCAGCTTGGCCGGGAGGCTATACGAGCAGTACTTC. Encoded protein: CASSLAGRLYEQYF. The chain has TRBV5-4 and TRBJ2-7; 7 nucleotides match TRBD2. Germline CDR1 and CDR2: SGHNT and YYREEE (reference sequence). The ends lost 0 bases at V and 4 bases at J; junction bases unmatched: 4. The CDR3 length is 14 residues.

Within the sample, this clonotype is medium-sized (0.01 to 0.1%). The CDR3: CASSLSGTNSPLHF. CDR3 in DNA: TGTGCCAGCAGCCTCTCGGGCACCAATTCACCCCTCCACTTT. The chain couples TRBV11-2 to TRBJ1-6; D remains ambiguous. The CDR3 is 14 residues long. V was trimmed by 5 bases and J by 7 bases, leaving 12 bases between them. Germline CDR1 SGHAT, CDR2 FQNNGV.